This T cell receptor (beta chain) was recovered during a study of early T cells in non-severe SARS-CoV-2 infection. TCRdb re-derived calls from the 5' RACE reads in MiXCR, one entry per CDR3 protein. The sample has tens of thousands of distinct CDR3 sequences; roughly 6.2% are singletons. This TCR derives from an adult who was a healthcare worker with PCR-confirmed SARS-CoV-2 infection or an uninfected control (not recorded which). Sequencing was performed on whole blood.

The CDR3, as DNA: TGTGCCAGCAGTGGGGGGCGGTCCTACGAGCAGTACTTC. It specifies CASSGGRSYEQYF. V usage is TRBV6-2 or TRBV6-3 and J usage is TRBJ2-7; D might be TRBD1 or TRBD2, each matching 6 bases. Germline V gene lookup returns CDR1 MNHEY and CDR2 SVGEGT. V shed 5 bases and J shed 1 base, with 9 bases lying between them. CDR3 length equals 13 residues.